Given below is one T cell receptor beta chain in context. The data were taken from a study of blood T cell repertoires in COVID-19. Whole-study context: Samples came from the United States, Italy and Spain, spanning acute and convalescent COVID-19.

Original processing notes: Using reference gene primer amplification, nucleated cell counts were estimated. The table came from immunoSEQ multiplex PCR; TCRdb's copy has only in-frame clones and leaves some out. V, J and clone size derive from that table, while D and trimming were established from the DNA sequence. This sample has under 150,000 clones, with about 88% found just once. After removal of 1 base from V and 0 bases from J, the junction contained 8 bases not matched to a gene. This CDR3 contains 19 residues. Germline-derived CDR1 and CDR2 are LGHNA and YSLEER. The chain carries TRBV4-3 and TRBJ2-7, with 14 bases aligning to TRBD2. This TCR came from a man between 60 and 75 years old with COVID-19, enrolled during active disease. Specimen: peripheral blood. The CDR3 loop reads CASSQAVGTSGSASYEQYF. CDR3 in DNA: TGCGCCAGCAGCCAAGCGGTGGGGACTAGCGGGAGCGCCTCCTACGAGCAGTACTTC.